This T cell receptor (beta chain) is from a study of response to subunit inactivated influenza vaccine. With 2 bases clipped from V and 0 bases from J, the junction kept 2 bases outside the gene matches. CDR3 length: 16 amino acids. CDR1 is LGHNA, CDR2 YNFKEQ, per germline. MiXCR, run by TCRdb on the RT-PCR reads, gives a single entry per CDR3 protein. The repertoire includes over 400,000 distinct CDR3 sequences, 11% of them detected once, and 12% sits in the top ten. Sequences were derived from PBMCs from blood, sampled roughly 46 days after vaccination. This TCR came from a man in his fifties or sixties who received an inactivated influenza vaccine. The chain couples TRBV4-2 to TRBJ2-3; 10 bases line up with TRBD1. The CDR3 sequence is CASSQRTGGSTDTQYF. In nucleotides, the CDR3 is TGTGCCAGCAGCCAAAGGACAGGGGGTAGCACAGATACGCAGTATTTT.